This TCR beta chain was sequenced in a study of cytomegalovirus exposure and HLA in healthy donors (TCRdb year 2017). Regarding the research as a whole: According to an earlier analysis of 587 of the donors, 150 million to 200 million T cells yielded some 110 million unique TCR beta sequences and 276 Gb of sequence data. In the later analysis, no new phenotypic data were used to find candidate immune exposures; instead, reliance was placed on TCR beta sequences and their occurrence across donors. The study combined high-throughput TCR immunosequencing, statistical association of individual TCRs with disease status, and machine learning to predict cytomegalovirus infection status. An early release that covered roughly 600 HLA-typed donors contained around 300 gigabases of sequencing data and 85 million to 100 million unique TCR sequences. A separate validation cohort of roughly 130 different subjects was used in addition to the 666-subject first cohort. The study aimed to test whether cataloging public T cell receptors could reveal signatures of past pathogen exposure. A later genetic analysis took genome-wide SNP genotypes for about three fifths of the 666 donors and used that subset as a discovery cohort. Among 300 to 450 genotyped donors of the cohort, an average of roughly 240,000 unique TCR beta nucleotide sequences were sequenced per donor, about a sixth of them non-productive. Of the 350 to 400 genotyped donors, roughly 85% fell in the genetic ancestry cluster associated with self-reported Caucasian donors. In a later analysis, previously published TCR beta repertoires from 500 to 750 donors were re-analyzed and high-resolution HLA genotyping was added so that TCR occurrence patterns could be studied. The T cell repertoires of about 700 subjects were profiled by immunosequencing and related to cytomegalovirus serostatus. Donor age, sex, ethnicity and CMV serostatus were compiled alongside the repertoire data. Typing coverage differed by locus: A, B, C, DRB1 and DQB1 were typed in about 629-640 donors, DQA1 in approximately 520, DPA1 in some 600, and DPB1 in around 490. All discovery cohort repertoires had been generated on a single sequencing platform. An earlier analysis of 500 to 650 of the donors applied high-throughput TCR beta sequencing to assess whether each TCR beta V gene segment acted as functional or pseudogenic. Class I and class II HLA loci were covered by the typing at four-digit resolution. Because of strong linkage in the cohort, roughly five DR-DQ haplotypes were treated as single units for association and clustering.

Here is what the overall study found, with its caveats: A further reported finding was that TCR beta sequences accurately predicted the HLA-A and HLA-B alleles for most subjects in the first cohort. In a later analysis, TCR association rates were found to vary across HLA loci, with the most associated TCRs seen for DRB1 alleles and the fewest for HLA-C alleles. A total of some 180 TCR beta chains were listed by the study as associated with cytomegalovirus. A group of highly shared sequence variants was considered likely to be a technical artifact of the sequencing pipeline. Three of the identified cytomegalovirus-associated TCR beta chains were confirmed in vitro to be specific for cytomegalovirus antigens. Linkage disequilibrium might explain the correlated functional status among segregating V segments, but an unknown experimental factor could not be ruled out. Most CMV-associated TCR beta chains appeared to be HLA-restricted in a later analysis, and the HLA associations seemed to be driven largely by CMV exposure. A later genetic analysis associated a missense DCLRE1C variant with V-gene and J-gene trimming of TCR beta chains, and an independent cohort replicated the association. The only immune exposure information available for the cohort was CMV serostatus. Because HLA typing was missing for some donors at each locus, association tests included only the typed subset. Cytomegalovirus status was reported to be diagnosed by the classifier with high specificity and sensitivity in both the original and validation cohorts. Seventeen rarely observed V segments, including chromosome 9 orphons, were excluded from the earlier analysis of several hundred of the donors because counts were too low. While some public TCRs were present in many individuals, most TCR sequences turned up only very rarely across donors. Assigning TCR associations to individual alleles was difficult when HLA alleles, especially DR and DQ, strongly co-occurred. According to a later genetic analysis, donors in an Asian-associated ancestry cluster had fewer N-insertions in productive TCRs than the roughly 670-donor mean. An earlier analysis of roughly 570 of the donors showed that most TCR beta V segments appeared in productive rearrangements either about 90% or about 30% of the time, which broadly matched IMGT annotations. In a later analysis, several top co-occurrence clusters were reported to appear linked to parvovirus B19, influenza, CMV and Epstein-Barr virus. The cohort was sequenced for TCR beta chains only, and without alpha or paired-chain data the features that could be detected were limited. In a later analysis, more than 15,000 TCR beta sequences were associated with specific HLA alleles at a false discovery rate of 0.05. In a later analysis, HLA-associated TCR beta chains showed more clonal expansion and lower generation probabilities than non-associated chains that were equally common. Because the 87-base-pair reads could not distinguish some IMGT-functional V segments, including TRBV6-2 and TRBV6-3, those segments were excluded. The presence/absence analyses assumed that sequencing depth was roughly uniform across donors, and that assumption may not be true. The authors suggested that the approach could potentially be extended to other disease states and immunological phenotypes.

The protocol used for the library was the immunoSEQ multiplex PCR assay. A mixture of 60 forward primers for TCR Vbeta segments and 13 reverse primers for TCR Jbeta segments was used in the multiplex PCR. The CDR3 region of rearranged TCR beta genes was amplified from genomic DNA by a multiplex PCR assay. The Illumina HiSeq System was used to sequence the amplified TCR beta libraries as 87-base-pair reads. In the original analysis: A later analysis counted some 80 million unique TCR beta chains across the 690 or so repertoires, and roughly 9.9 million of these chains were shared by at least two donors. Raw reads were error-corrected and collapsed into unique sequences by a nearest-neighbor algorithm in which closely related sequences were merged to remove PCR and sequencing errors. Alignment of CDR3 sequences to IMGT reference sequences was used to assign V, D and J gene segments. Each retained sequence needed at least a six-nucleotide match to both a V gene segment and a J gene segment. Rearrangements were classified as productive when the CDR3 lacked stop codons and remained in frame with V and J, and all other rearrangements were classified as non-productive. Following IMGT convention, CDR3 was defined as the stretch from the second conserved V-encoded cysteine up to the conserved J-encoded phenylalanine. In an earlier analysis of approximately 500 of the donors, sequences lacking an unambiguous match to a single V gene segment were excluded. In an earlier analysis of some 590 of the donors, a V segment was called functional when productive rearrangements were above 56.7%, and segregating when the standard deviation between donors exceeded 5%. A statistical classification framework was built for diagnosing cytomegalovirus status from the catalog of TCR beta chain sequences. A later analysis assigned V and J genes by comparing TCR nucleotide sequences with IMGT/GENE-DB human TR gene sequences. Using the TCRdist pipeline, a later analysis assigned CDR3 sequences along with most-parsimonious VDJ recombination scenarios. In a later analysis, each TCR beta chain was defined by its CDR3 amino acid sequence together with its V-gene family, and reads lacking a unique V-gene family were excluded. A later analysis removed several hundred highly shared, low-generation-probability nucleotide sequences to deal with suspected cross-contamination and a sequencing artifact. In a later analysis, a clonal expansion index for each public chain was calculated from normalized within-repertoire ranks of inferred template counts. Generation probabilities in a later analysis came from a VDJ recombination model fitted to out-of-frame rearrangements, and those results were checked against IGoR. A later analysis scored TCR-TCR, TCR-HLA and TCR-CMV co-occurrence with hypergeometric tests, applying a repertoire-size bias correction to TCR pairs. In a later analysis, false discovery rates were estimated by permuting HLA or CMV assignments 20 times. In a later analysis, co-occurring TCRs were grouped using DBSCAN, and TCRdist sequence similarity was added for clustering within HLA-allele-positive subsets. Co-occurrence clustering excluded repertoires with fewer than 30,000 or more than 120,000 public chains, plus five with anomalous nucleotide sharing. TCRdb holds this immuneACCESS table with in-frame rearrangements only. Some clones are missing; in checked studies, unresolved V genes explain under half, and the rest has no known cause. For V, J and clone size, that table is used; D and trimming come from the DNA. The sample table includes 220,000 or so clones. Around 1.1% of the sample comes from the top ten.

A note on this clone: Its target antigen remains unknown.

The cohort was made up of approximately 670 healthy bone marrow donors. At the time of sampling, all cohort members were nominally healthy, though unrecorded immune exposures were likely present. The donor tested CMV seropositive, placing the donor among the 289 seropositive members of the cohort. A peripheral blood sample was collected from each donor, and TCR beta sequencing was performed on peripheral blood mononuclear cells. The Qiagen DNeasy Blood Extraction Kit was used to extract genomic DNA from the blood cell samples. From a lookup of the germline V gene (reference sequence), CDR1 and CDR2 are LNHDA and SQIVND. Compared with germline, V lacks 9 bases and J lacks 1 base; bases without a gene match: 2. The cysteine opens and the phenylalanine closes a CDR3 of 13 amino acids. Solely the CDR3 DNA is kept, with 39 bases framed from the first base.

The receptor was derived from a girl aged 2-10 years in good health and CMV-seropositive. The specimen was PBMCs. The chain joins TRBV19 to TRBJ2-3; 9 junctional bases match TRBD1. This receptor carries the CDR3 CASRDRGTDTQYF. The DNA sequence reads TGTGCCAGCCGGGACAGGGGCACAGATACGCAGTATTTT.